This TCR beta chain is from a study of shared clonotypes between healthy human individuals. Of note for this clone: Other DNA sequences from this sample encode an identical CDR3 as well.

Profiling relied on immunoSEQ multiplex PCR, and the TCRdb table lists in-frame clones only, not all of them. The sample carries 2.3 million or so clones, 90% to 95% recorded once. The CDR3 sequence is 16 residues long. CDR1 and CDR2 (germline): SGHRS, YFSETQ. The junction had 4 bases not matched to a gene; V was cut back by 2 bases and J by 4 bases. The sequenced sample was naive CD4+ T cells from PBMCs. The subset denotes: CD45RA+ positively selected. This chain joins TRBV5-1 and TRBJ2-1, with 12 bases lining up with TRBD2. The receptor was isolated from a man between 18 and 29 years old in good health. Some clones in this sample may be carry-over from other donors' samples. CDR3 nucleotide sequence: TGCGCCAGCAGCTTTGGACTAGCGGGATTGTACAATGAGCAGTTCTTC. Amino acid sequence: CASSFGLAGLYNEQFF.